A selection of T cell receptor beta chains follows, all from one sample in a study of T cells in Graves' hyperthyroidism and ophthalmopathy. TCRdb re-called the multiplex PCR reads with MiXCR, one entry per CDR3 protein. The data hold about 180,000 distinct CDR3 sequences, with less than 10% observed a single time. The sequencing sample was made of blood. The receptors stem from a young woman with Graves' hyperthyroidism that later progressed to Graves' ophthalmopathy. The CDR3 runs from the conserved cysteine through the conserved F or W. D genes are given only for firm matches. Not every row has a clone size; where given, it reads once, few, many or a size class.

D	J	V	size	CDR3	DNA
NA	TRBJ2-7	TRBV28	many	CASTGGNLGEQYF	TGTGCCAGCACCGGGGGTAATCTGGGCGAGCAGTACTTC
NA	TRBJ1-4	TRBV18	many	CASSPGDEKLFF	TGTGCCAGCTCACCTGGGGACGAAAAACTGTTTTTT
NA	TRBJ1-1	TRBV6-1	many	CASSERPFEAFF	TGTGCCAGCAGTGAAAGGCCATTTGAAGCTTTCTTT
NA	TRBJ1-1	TRBV29-1	many	CSVGRAENTEAFF	TGCAGCGTTGGGCGGGCAGAGAACACTGAAGCTTTCTTT
NA	TRBJ2-5	TRBV12-3/TRBV12-4	many	CASSLRGGRAAQYF	TGTGCCAGCAGTCTGAGGGGGGGCCGGGCGGCCCAGTACTTC
NA	TRBJ2-1	TRBV6-5	NA	CASSSFGPGSSYNEQFF	NA
NA	TRBJ1-2	TRBV6-1	many	CASGDHPNYGYTF	TGTGCCAGCGGCGACCATCCTAACTATGGCTACACCTTC
NA	TRBJ2-2	TRBV6-4	NA	CASSVGRGTGELFF	TGTGCCAGCAGTGTAGGAAGAGGCACCGGGGAGCTGTTTTTT
TRBD1	TRBJ1-3	TRBV20-1	NA	CSASSPGGGNTIYF	TGCAGTGCTAGTTCGCCAGGGGGTGGAAACACCATATATTTT
NA	TRBJ2-7	TRBV10-3	many	CAISESGGRGIVGEQYF	TGTGCCATCAGTGAGTCGGGGGGCAGGGGGATTGTGGGCGAGCAGTACTTC
TRBD1	TRBJ2-2	TRBV27	many	CASSPYRGIGELFF	TGTGCCAGCAGTCCATACAGGGGCATCGGGGAACTGTTTTTT
TRBD2	TRBJ2-1	TRBV9	many	CASSVASGRGEQFF	TGTGCCAGCAGCGTAGCGTCCGGGAGGGGTGAGCAGTTCTTC
NA	TRBJ2-7	TRBV10-1	many	CASSDSSRAHEQYF	TGCGCCAGCAGTGACAGTTCCAGGGCCCACGAGCAGTACTTC
NA	TRBJ2-7	TRBV20-1	many	CSARGLIEYEQYF	TGCAGTGCTAGAGGGCTAATAGAATACGAGCAGTACTTC
NA	TRBJ1-4	TRBV12-3/TRBV12-4	NA	CASSYTVSREKLFF	TGTGCCAGCAGTTATACAGTGAGCCGTGAAAAACTGTTTTTT
NA	TRBJ1-1	TRBV28	many	CATLDTEAFF	TGTGCCACCCTAGACACTGAAGCTTTCTTT
NA	TRBJ1-5	TRBV20-1	NA	CSASREARNQPQHF	TGCAGTGCTAGTCGGGAGGCCCGTAATCAGCCCCAGCATTTT
NA	TRBJ1-1	TRBV6-1	many	CASSPAEGVVAFF	TGTGCCAGCAGTCCCGCCGAGGGAGTCGTAGCTTTCTTT
NA	TRBJ2-2	TRBV30	many	CAWTPQRGSVNTGELFF	TGTGCCTGGACCCCTCAACGTGGGTCCGTGAACACCGGGGAGCTGTTTTTT
NA	TRBJ1-3	TRBV9	few	CASSVDVGGPRTGNTIYF	TGTGCCAGCAGCGTAGATGTGGGAGGCCCCAGGACGGGAAACACCATATATTTT
NA	TRBJ2-7	TRBV15	many	CATSNPMGLLVTYEQYF	TGTGCCACCAGCAACCCGATGGGGCTTCTCGTGACCTACGAGCAGTACTTC
TRBD1	TRBJ1-2	TRBV3-1	many	CASSPTRQGVYGYTF	TGTGCCAGCAGCCCGACTCGACAGGGGGTCTATGGCTACACCTTC
NA	TRBJ2-3	TRBV29-1	many	CSVEDYSQTPTSTDTQYF	TGCAGCGTTGAAGATTATTCGCAGACACCTACTAGCACAGATACGCAGTATTTT
TRBD2	TRBJ2-3	TRBV20-1	many	CSANNPLAGNSADTQYF	TGCAGTGCTAACAACCCATTAGCGGGAAACAGCGCAGATACGCAGTATTTT
NA	TRBJ2-6	TRBV6-1	many	CASSYPDTGFSGANVLTF	TGTGCCAGCAGTTATCCTGACACGGGCTTCTCTGGGGCCAACGTCCTGACTTTC
TRBD1	TRBJ1-2	TRBV12-3/TRBV12-4	NA	CASSLRAGGGANYGYTF	TGTGCCAGCAGTTTAAGGGCGGGAGGGGGCGCAAACTATGGCTACACCTTC
NA	TRBJ2-1	TRBV19	few	CASSNPRLRGINEQFF	TGTGCCAGTAGTAACCCACGATTGAGAGGGATCAATGAGCAGTTCTTC
NA	TRBJ1-1	TRBV30	many	CAWTPQMNTEAFF	TGTGCCTGGACCCCCCAGATGAACACTGAAGCTTTCTTT
TRBD1	TRBJ1-4	TRBV7-9	many	CASSYSGTGGSATNEKLFF	TGTGCCAGCAGCTACTCCGGGACAGGGGGATCTGCAACTAATGAAAAACTGTTTTTT
TRBD2	TRBJ2-1	TRBV24-1	many	CATSDLSGRSNEQFF	TGTGCCACCAGTGATTTGAGCGGGAGGTCCAATGAGCAGTTCTTC
NA	TRBJ2-2	TRBV4-1	NA	CASSQGVGWIRGSGELFF	TGCGCCAGCAGCCAAGGGGTAGGATGGATCAGGGGTTCTGGGGAGCTGTTTTTT
NA	TRBJ1-1	TRBV12-5	many	CASGLSGASNTEAFF	TGTGCTAGTGGTCTCTCAGGGGCCTCGAACACTGAAGCTTTCTTT
NA	TRBJ2-3	TRBV20-1	many	CSAGQGTSSGTDTQYF	TGCAGTGCTGGACAGGGGACTAGCTCCGGCACAGATACGCAGTATTTT
NA	TRBJ2-3	TRBV20-1	many	CSASGSTDTQYF	TGCAGTGCTAGCGGGAGCACAGATACGCAGTATTTT
NA	TRBJ2-5	TRBV7-9	NA	CASSLRGTDQETQYF	TGTGCCAGCAGCTTAAGAGGGACGGATCAAGAGACCCAGTACTTC
NA	TRBJ1-1	TRBV18	few	CASSPLRDKNAEAFF	TGTGCCAGCTCACCACTCCGGGACAAGAACGCTGAAGCTTTCTTT
NA	TRBJ1-5	TRBV5-5	few	CASSRTDSNQPQHF	TGTGCCAGCAGCCGAACCGATAGCAATCAGCCCCAGCATTTT
NA	TRBJ2-2	TRBV30	many	CAWSVGVTGELFF	TGTGCCTGGAGTGTTGGGGTAACCGGGGAGCTGTTTTTT
NA	TRBJ2-2	TRBV7-9	few	CASSLGTLRTNTGELFF	TGTGCCAGCAGCTTAGGTACACTGCGTACGAACACCGGGGAGCTGTTTTTT
TRBD1	TRBJ1-1	TRBV6-1	many	CASSGQGAITEAFF	TGTGCCAGCAGTGGACAGGGGGCGATCACTGAAGCTTTCTTT
NA	TRBJ1-2	TRBV28	many	CASRTGTTNYGYTF	TGTGCCAGCAGAACCGGGACAACTAACTATGGCTACACCTTC
TRBD1	TRBJ2-1	TRBV5-1	many	CASSLRGRTGYNEQFF	TGCGCCAGCAGCTTGAGAGGGAGGACAGGGTACAATGAGCAGTTCTTC
NA	TRBJ1-3	TRBV28	many	CASSFSGGLSGNTIYF	TGTGCCAGCAGTTTTAGTGGGGGGCTCTCTGGAAACACCATATATTTT
TRBD2	TRBJ2-5	TRBV2	many	CASSAAGGYQETQYF	TGTGCCAGCAGTGCCGCGGGAGGGTACCAAGAGACCCAGTACTTC
NA	TRBJ1-4	TRBV20-1	many	CSAGTLGEKLFF	TGCAGTGCAGGGACCCTAGGGGAAAAACTGTTTTTT
NA	TRBJ1-1	TRBV6-1	many	CVSRESRTEAFF	TGTGTGAGCAGGGAATCGCGCACTGAAGCTTTCTTT
NA	TRBJ2-1	TRBV19	few	CASSILARAGYNEQFF	TGTGCCAGTAGTATTCTGGCCAGAGCAGGTTACAATGAGCAGTTCTTC
NA	TRBJ2-3	TRBV10-3	many	CAISESASTDTQYF	TGTGCCATCAGTGAGTCCGCCAGTACAGATACGCAGTATTTT
NA	TRBJ1-1	TRBV7-2	many	CASSSSRGSRTEAFF	TGTGCCAGCAGCTCCTCGCGGGGGTCGCGGACTGAAGCTTTCTTT
TRBD2	TRBJ2-2	TRBV19	NA	CASRPTSGEFGELFF	TGTGCCAGTAGGCCGACTAGCGGGGAGTTCGGGGAGCTGTTTTTT
TRBD1	TRBJ1-2	TRBV10-2	many	CASREDRANNYGYTF	TGCGCCAGCAGGGAAGACAGGGCTAATAACTATGGCTACACCTTC